The TCR beta chain described here comes from a study of control samples from healthy donors and cancer patients. V was pared by 4 bases and J by 2 bases, with 11 bases between. CDR1 MNHEY and CDR2 SMNVEV come from the germline V gene (reference sequence). The CDR3 has 15 amino acids. Generated by immunoSEQ multiplex PCR, the TCRdb table keeps only in-frame clones and is missing some. There are 160,000 or so clones in the sample; 90% to 95% occur only once, and roughly 8.4% lies in the top ten. What was sequenced was blood. The chain employs TRBV27 and TRBJ1-4, with D maybe TRBD1 (6 bases). The receptor's source is a woman aged 40 to 55 in good health. The CDR3 DNA is TGTGCCAGCAGTTCCAGGGGTCGGACTAATGAAAAACTGTTTTTT. Translated, it gives CASSSRGRTNEKLFF. Full variable domain (rest looked up from reference TRBV27 and TRBJ1-4): EAQVTQNPRYLITVTGKKLTVTCSQNMNHEYMSWYRQDPGLGLRQIYYSMNVEVTDKGDVPEGYKVSRKEKRNFPLILESPSPNQTSLYFCASSSRGRTNEKLFFGSGTQLSVL.